This is a list of T cell receptor beta chains from one sample in a study of blood T cell repertoires in COVID-19. Method: immunoSEQ multiplex PCR; TCRdb's copy keeps in-frame clones and lacks some. The repertoire holds fewer than 200,000 clones, with over 60% as singletons. Sequenced material: peripheral blood. Receptor source: a man aged 55 to 69 with acute or convalescent COVID-19. Both conserved end residues are part of each CDR3. Fields, in order: V gene, clone size, J gene, D gene, CDR3 DNA, CDR3 protein. A D gene is named only where the DNA matches it firmly. Expanded clones get a size class; other rows say once, few or many, or leave the size out.

v_call: TRBV4-1
clone_size: .
j_call: TRBJ2-5
d_call: .
cdr3_nt: TGCGCCAGCAGCCAAGATCACCTCAGCGTGGAGACCCAGTACTTC
cdr3_aa: CASSQDHLSVETQYF

v_call: TRBV5-1
clone_size: .
j_call: TRBJ1-6
d_call: TRBD1
cdr3_nt: TGCGCCAGCAGCATCAACAGGGGGCCGGGGGACAATTCACCCCTCCACTTT
cdr3_aa: CASSINRGPGDNSPLHF

v_call: TRBV3-1/TRBV3-2
clone_size: .
j_call: TRBJ2-5
d_call: .
cdr3_nt: TGTGCCAGCAGCCAAGCTGCTAGGCCTCACGGGACCCAGTACTTC
cdr3_aa: CASSQAARPHGTQYF

v_call: TRBV18
clone_size: once
j_call: TRBJ1-4
d_call: .
cdr3_nt: TGTGCCAGCTCACGAGAACAGGATTCTGAAAAACTGTTTTTT
cdr3_aa: CASSREQDSEKLFF

v_call: TRBV7-8
clone_size: .
j_call: TRBJ2-2
d_call: TRBD1
cdr3_nt: TGTGCCAGCAGCTTCCACAGGGGGAACACCGGGGAGCTGTTTTTT
cdr3_aa: CASSFHRGNTGELFF

v_call: TRBV15
clone_size: .
j_call: TRBJ1-1
d_call: .
cdr3_nt: TGTGCCACCACCGCTACAAGGGACTGGTCCACTGAAGCTTTCTTT
cdr3_aa: CATTATRDWSTEAFF

v_call: TRBV4-3
clone_size: .
j_call: TRBJ2-7
d_call: .
cdr3_nt: TGCGCCAGCAGCCAAGATTGGACATCCTACTACGAGCAGTACTTC
cdr3_aa: CASSQDWTSYYEQYF

v_call: TRBV18
clone_size: once
j_call: TRBJ2-1
d_call: TRBD1
cdr3_nt: TGTGCCAGCTCTCCCGGGGGGACAGGGATCGGTGAGCAGTTCTTC
cdr3_aa: CASSPGGTGIGEQFF

v_call: TRBV3-1/TRBV3-2
clone_size: .
j_call: TRBJ1-1
d_call: .
cdr3_nt: TGTGCCAGCAGCCGAACCAGAGGTGAAGCTTTCTTT
cdr3_aa: CASSRTRGEAFF

v_call: TRBV5-1
clone_size: .
j_call: TRBJ1-4
d_call: TRBD1
cdr3_nt: TGCGCCAGCAGCTTGAAGTGGACAGGAGAGAATGAAAAACTGTTTTTT
cdr3_aa: CASSLKWTGENEKLFF

v_call: TRBV5-4
clone_size: few
j_call: TRBJ1-1
d_call: .
cdr3_nt: TGTGCCAGCAGACGAGGCGGGGTGAACACTGAAGCTTTCTTT
cdr3_aa: CASRRGGVNTEAFF

v_call: TRBV4-2
clone_size: .
j_call: TRBJ2-7
d_call: TRBD1
cdr3_nt: TGTGCCAGCAGCCAAGATACGGGACAGGGTAGCGGGCAGTACTTC
cdr3_aa: CASSQDTGQGSGQYF

v_call: TRBV27
clone_size: .
j_call: TRBJ1-2
d_call: .
cdr3_nt: TGTGCCAGCAGTTTATCAGCGGGGACGGGCTACACCTTC
cdr3_aa: CASSLSAGTGYTF

v_call: TRBV2
clone_size: .
j_call: TRBJ1-5
d_call: .
cdr3_nt: TGTGCCAGCAGTGTATCCCGGCAGGTCAGCAATCAGCCCCAGCATTTT
cdr3_aa: CASSVSRQVSNQPQHF

v_call: TRBV7-2
clone_size: .
j_call: TRBJ1-2
d_call: .
cdr3_nt: TGTGCCAGCAGCGTATTTTCAGGGGAAGGGGGTGGCTACACCTTC
cdr3_aa: CASSVFSGEGGGYTF

v_call: TRBV30
clone_size: few
j_call: TRBJ2-7
d_call: .
cdr3_nt: TGTGCCTGGAGTTTCAACAGCCTTAAGTATGGTTACGAGCAGTACTTC
cdr3_aa: CAWSFNSLKYGYEQYF

v_call: TRBV6-1
clone_size: .
j_call: TRBJ1-2
d_call: TRBD1
cdr3_nt: TGTGCCAGCAGTGAAGGGACAGGGGTCGGCTACACCTTC
cdr3_aa: CASSEGTGVGYTF

v_call: TRBV5-1
clone_size: .
j_call: TRBJ1-2
d_call: .
cdr3_nt: TGCGCCAGCAGCCTGGGAGTAAGGGGCTATGGCTACACCTTC
cdr3_aa: CASSLGVRGYGYTF

v_call: TRBV5-6
clone_size: .
j_call: TRBJ2-7
d_call: .
cdr3_nt: TGTGCCAGCAGCCTGGGACGGAGCTCCTACGAGCAGTACTTC
cdr3_aa: CASSLGRSSYEQYF

v_call: TRBV9
clone_size: .
j_call: TRBJ1-4
d_call: TRBD1
cdr3_nt: TGTGCCAGCAGCGCCTGGACAGGGACTAATGAAAAACTGTTTTTT
cdr3_aa: CASSAWTGTNEKLFF

v_call: TRBV11-2
clone_size: .
j_call: TRBJ2-1
d_call: TRBD1
cdr3_nt: TGTGCCAGCAGCCCCCTGTACCAGGGGGCCCTCTCCTACAATGAGCAGTTCTTC
cdr3_aa: CASSPLYQGALSYNEQFF

v_call: TRBV27
clone_size: .
j_call: TRBJ1-4
d_call: TRBD1
cdr3_nt: TGTGCCAGCAGTTCCACGGGACAGGGGGAGGAAAAACTGTTTTTT
cdr3_aa: CASSSTGQGEEKLFF

v_call: TRBV19
clone_size: .
j_call: TRBJ2-5
d_call: TRBD1
cdr3_nt: TGTGCCAGTAGCCCGACGGACAGGGTAGAGACCCAGTACTTC
cdr3_aa: CASSPTDRVETQYF

v_call: TRBV6-5
clone_size: few
j_call: TRBJ1-1
d_call: TRBD1
cdr3_nt: TGTGCCAGCAGTTACCAGGGGGTCGGCACTGAAGCTTTCTTT
cdr3_aa: CASSYQGVGTEAFF

v_call: TRBV19
clone_size: once
j_call: TRBJ1-2
d_call: TRBD1
cdr3_nt: TGTGCCAGTAGTACCGAGGGACAGCTCTATGGCTACACCTTC
cdr3_aa: CASSTEGQLYGYTF

v_call: TRBV3-1/TRBV3-2
clone_size: .
j_call: TRBJ2-7
d_call: .
cdr3_nt: TGTGCCAGCAGCCAAGGGGCCGAGCAGTACTTC
cdr3_aa: CASSQGAEQYF

v_call: TRBV6-1
clone_size: .
j_call: TRBJ2-7
d_call: .
cdr3_nt: TGTGCCAGCAGTGAAGTGTTGAGACACCCTTGGGAGCAGTACTTC
cdr3_aa: CASSEVLRHPWEQYF

v_call: TRBV6-2/TRBV6-3
clone_size: .
j_call: TRBJ1-2
d_call: TRBD1
cdr3_nt: TGTGCCAGCAGTTACTCCGGACAGGGGGTCTATGGCTACACCTTC
cdr3_aa: CASSYSGQGVYGYTF

v_call: TRBV20-1
clone_size: few
j_call: TRBJ2-5
d_call: TRBD1
cdr3_nt: TGCAGTGCAAGTCAGGGACAGAAACAAGAGACCCAGTACTTC
cdr3_aa: CSASQGQKQETQYF

v_call: TRBV5-4
clone_size: .
j_call: TRBJ2-4
d_call: TRBD1
cdr3_nt: TGTGCCAGCAGCGCGGGACAGGGGGGCATTCAGTACTTC
cdr3_aa: CASSAGQGGIQYF

v_call: TRBV7-6
clone_size: .
j_call: TRBJ2-7
d_call: TRBD2
cdr3_nt: TGTGCCAGCAGCGGAGGAGCGGGGCTCTCCTACGAGCAGTACTTC
cdr3_aa: CASSGGAGLSYEQYF

v_call: TRBV11-1
clone_size: .
j_call: TRBJ2-1
d_call: TRBD1
cdr3_nt: TGTGCCAGCAGCTTAGGACAGGGAACCTACAATGAGCAGTTCTTC
cdr3_aa: CASSLGQGTYNEQFF

v_call: TRBV5-6
clone_size: .
j_call: TRBJ2-5
d_call: .
cdr3_nt: TGTGCCAGCAGCTCTGTTCTAGCGCAAGAGACCCAGTACTTC
cdr3_aa: CASSSVLAQETQYF

v_call: TRBV30
clone_size: .
j_call: TRBJ1-1
d_call: .
cdr3_nt: TGTGCCTGGTCTCATTCCGACGGGGATGAAGCTTTCTTT
cdr3_aa: CAWSHSDGDEAFF

v_call: TRBV9
clone_size: few
j_call: TRBJ2-2
d_call: TRBD1
cdr3_nt: TGTGCCAGCAGCTCCGGGACAGGGGATACCGGGGAGCTGTTTTTT
cdr3_aa: CASSSGTGDTGELFF

v_call: TRBV5-6
clone_size: .
j_call: TRBJ1-1
d_call: TRBD1
cdr3_nt: TGTGCCAGCAGCTTGGACAGGGGTACTGAAGCTTTCTTT
cdr3_aa: CASSLDRGTEAFF

v_call: TRBV6-5
clone_size: .
j_call: TRBJ1-4
d_call: TRBD1
cdr3_nt: TGTGCCAGCAGGACGTGGGACAGTACCCATGAAAAACTGTTTTTT
cdr3_aa: CASRTWDSTHEKLFF

v_call: TRBV6-5
clone_size: .
j_call: TRBJ2-2
d_call: TRBD1
cdr3_nt: TGTGCCAGCAGTTCCGGGGACAGGAAAACCGGGGAGCTGTTTTTT
cdr3_aa: CASSSGDRKTGELFF

v_call: TRBV5-1
clone_size: .
j_call: TRBJ2-7
d_call: .
cdr3_nt: TGCGCCAGCAGCTTGGGGGGTACGGGGGAGCAGTACTTC
cdr3_aa: CASSLGGTGEQYF

v_call: TRBV27
clone_size: .
j_call: TRBJ2-1
d_call: .
cdr3_nt: TGTGCCAGCAGCTCCCAGGGTTGGGATGAGCAGTTCTTC
cdr3_aa: CASSSQGWDEQFF

v_call: TRBV3-1/TRBV3-2
clone_size: few
j_call: TRBJ1-2
d_call: .
cdr3_nt: TGTGCCAGCAGCCAAGGGGGAGGGGCGGAGGGCTACACCTTC
cdr3_aa: CASSQGGGAEGYTF

v_call: TRBV12-3/TRBV12-4
clone_size: few
j_call: TRBJ2-3
d_call: TRBD1
cdr3_nt: TGTGCCAGCAGGGACAGGTCCCGTACGCAGTATTTT
cdr3_aa: CASRDRSRTQYF

v_call: TRBV9
clone_size: .
j_call: TRBJ2-1
d_call: TRBD2
cdr3_nt: TGTGCCAGCAGCCGACGGACTAGCGGGGGGGCAAGTGAGCAGTTCTTC
cdr3_aa: CASSRRTSGGASEQFF

v_call: TRBV10-2
clone_size: .
j_call: TRBJ1-1
d_call: .
cdr3_nt: TGCGCCAGCAGTTCAGGGGACCGCACTGAAGCTTTCTTT
cdr3_aa: CASSSGDRTEAFF

v_call: TRBV18
clone_size: .
j_call: TRBJ2-7
d_call: .
cdr3_nt: TGTGCCAGCTCACCGCAGAGGGAATCTGGAGAGCAGTACTTC
cdr3_aa: CASSPQRESGEQYF